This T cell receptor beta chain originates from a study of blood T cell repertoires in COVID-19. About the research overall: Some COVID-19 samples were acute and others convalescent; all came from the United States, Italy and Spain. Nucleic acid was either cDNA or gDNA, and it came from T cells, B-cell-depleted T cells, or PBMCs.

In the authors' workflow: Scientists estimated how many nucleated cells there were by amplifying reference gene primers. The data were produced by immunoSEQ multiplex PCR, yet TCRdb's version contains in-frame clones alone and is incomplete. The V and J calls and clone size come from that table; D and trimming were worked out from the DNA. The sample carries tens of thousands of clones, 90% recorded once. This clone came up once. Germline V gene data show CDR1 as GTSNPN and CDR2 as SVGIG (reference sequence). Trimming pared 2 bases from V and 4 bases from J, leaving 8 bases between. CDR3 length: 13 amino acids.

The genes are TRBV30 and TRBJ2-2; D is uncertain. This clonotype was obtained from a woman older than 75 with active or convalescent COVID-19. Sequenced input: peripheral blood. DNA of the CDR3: TGTGCCTGGAGTATTAGCTCCACCGGGGAGCTGTTTTTT. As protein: CAWSISSTGELFF.